This T cell receptor (beta chain) stems from a study of shared clonotypes between healthy human individuals. Only one count was recorded for this clone. Germline CDR1 and CDR2: SQVTM and ANQGSEA. The V end lost 5 bases, the J end lost 4 bases, and 14 bases lay between the germline ends. This CDR3 is 13 amino acids long. Method: immunoSEQ multiplex PCR; TCRdb's copy keeps in-frame clones and lacks some. The sample has some 2.1 million clones; 85% to 95% are singletons. Splitting the CD4+ cells yielded a CD45RA+ naive subset and a CD45RA-negative memory subset. This sequence joins TRBV29-1 and TRBJ2-5, with a weak D call TRBD1 (6 bases). This receptor was obtained from a man aged 18 to 29 in good health. The source material was naive CD4+ T cells sorted from blood. Subset in this sample: CD45RA+ positively selected. As DNA, the CDR3 is TGCAGCGTTCAGGGGACGCCTGGAGAGACCCAGTACTTC. The encoded protein is CSVQGTPGETQYF. Looking up the rest from reference TRBV29-1 and TRBJ2-5 gives the full variable domain: SAVISQKPSRDICQRGTSLTIQCQVDSQVTMMFWYRQQPGQSLTLIATANQGSEATYESGFVIDKFPISRPNLTFSTLTVSNMSPEDSSIYLCSVQGTPGETQYFGPGTRLLVL.